Listed below are T cell receptor beta chains from one sample, sequenced in a study of cytomegalovirus exposure and HLA in healthy donors. Repertoires were generated with immunoSEQ multiplex PCR, while TCRdb's copy carries only in-frame clones and drops some. The sample records over 100,000 clones, roughly 68% being singletons. The specimen sequenced was PBMCs. The receptor set was obtained from a woman between 25 and 40 years old in good health and CMV-seronegative. The CDR3 runs from the conserved cysteine through the conserved F or W. The D gene is left open where the match is weak. The size field is filled for only some rows; it gives once, few, many or a size class.

size: -
J: TRBJ2-5
V: TRBV29-1
D: -
DNA: TGCAGCGTGGCCAGGGGTGGGGAGACCCAGTACTTC
CDR3: CSVARGGETQYF

size: once
J: TRBJ1-1
V: TRBV6-5
D: TRBD1
DNA: TGTGCCAGCAGCACGGGGACAGGGCGTCGGACTGAAGCTTTCTTT
CDR3: CASSTGTGRRTEAFF

size: -
J: TRBJ2-1
V: TRBV5-6
D: -
DNA: TGTGCCAGCAGCTTCTTCTCTAGGCACAATGAGCAGTTCTTC
CDR3: CASSFFSRHNEQFF

size: -
J: TRBJ1-5
V: TRBV4-3
D: TRBD1
DNA: TGCGCCAGCAGCCAGGATGACAGGGCAGGGCAGCCCCAGCATTTT
CDR3: CASSQDDRAGQPQHF

size: -
J: TRBJ2-2
V: TRBV5-1
D: TRBD1
DNA: TGCGCCAGCAGCCCGGGACAGGGGAGGTTCGAGCTGTTTTTT
CDR3: CASSPGQGRFELFF

size: -
J: TRBJ2-2
V: TRBV7-9
D: -
DNA: TGTGCCAGCAGCTTAGCGAGACAGAACACCGGGGAGCTGTTTTTT
CDR3: CASSLARQNTGELFF

size: -
J: TRBJ1-3
V: TRBV15
D: -
DNA: TGTGCCACCAGCAGCGGCGGCAGGGTAGTAACTGGAAACACCATATATTTT
CDR3: CATSSGGRVVTGNTIYF

size: -
J: TRBJ1-6
V: TRBV6-5
D: -
DNA: TGTGCCAGCAAGGAGAGGCGCGGGAATTCACCCCTCCACTTT
CDR3: CASKERRGNSPLHF

size: -
J: TRBJ1-3
V: TRBV5-8
D: -
DNA: TGTGCCAGCAGCTTGGCTCCTGGAAACACCATATATTTT
CDR3: CASSLAPGNTIYF

size: -
J: TRBJ1-5
V: TRBV19
D: TRBD1
DNA: TGTGCCAGTAGGCCCGGACAGGGCGATAGCAATCAGCCCCAGCATTTT
CDR3: CASRPGQGDSNQPQHF

size: -
J: TRBJ1-5
V: TRBV10-3
D: TRBD1
DNA: TGTGCCATCAGTGAAAACTCGGCTTGGGGGACAGGCCAAGAGGCCCAGCATTTT
CDR3: CAISENSAWGTGQEAQHF

size: -
J: TRBJ1-2
V: TRBV10-3
D: TRBD1
DNA: TGTGCCACCTCTGCACAGGGGGCGCGTGAAGGCTACACCTTC
CDR3: CATSAQGAREGYTF

size: -
J: TRBJ1-1
V: TRBV9
D: -
DNA: TGTGCCAGCAGTATAAGCGGGAACACTGAAGCTTTCTTT
CDR3: CASSISGNTEAFF

size: few
J: TRBJ1-2
V: TRBV20-1
D: -
DNA: TGCAGTGGCGGCAACTATGGCTACACCTTC
CDR3: CSGGNYGYTF

size: -
J: TRBJ1-3
V: TRBV7-2
D: -
DNA: TGTGCCAGCAGCTTAGGCGGGGGCTTTGGAAACACCATATATTTT
CDR3: CASSLGGGFGNTIYF

size: -
J: TRBJ2-7
V: TRBV27
D: TRBD1
DNA: TGTGCCAGCAGAACTACAGGGGTTTTTGCCTACGAGCAGTACTTC
CDR3: CASRTTGVFAYEQYF

size: -
J: TRBJ2-7
V: TRBV5-4
D: -
DNA: TGTGCCAGCAGCTTATGGGCAGGGGACTACGAGCAGTACTTC
CDR3: CASSLWAGDYEQYF

size: -
J: TRBJ1-2
V: TRBV2
D: -
DNA: TGTGCCAGCACCGGGACGGGAGACTATGGCTACACCTTC
CDR3: CASTGTGDYGYTF